Following are 7 T cell receptor beta chains from one sample sequenced in a study of T cells in localized non-small cell lung cancer. Sequencing was performed with immunoSEQ multiplex PCR; in TCRdb, only in-frame clones are kept and a portion is missing. The data contain about 9,800 clones, under 50% of them singletons. The sequenced sample was lymph node tissue, obtained before any cancer treatment. Receptors originate from a woman aged 35-75 years with stage I lung adenocarcinoma.

This clone was observed a few times. The chain links TRBV4-1 to TRBJ2-5; D is unclear. V was trimmed by 4 bases and J by 5 bases, leaving 11 bases between them. CDR1 and CDR2 from the germline V gene are MGHRA and YSYEKL. The CDR3 sequence is 13 residues long. CDR3 region: CASSLQATETQYF. In nucleotides, the CDR3 is TGCGCCAGCAGCCTTCAAGCGACGGAGACCCAGTACTTC.

This rearrangement joins TRBV19 to TRBJ2-7; 10 nucleotides match TRBD1. This CDR3 is built from 15 residues. Germline V gives CDR1 LNHDA, CDR2 SQIVND (reference sequence). Trimming at V came to 2 bases and at J to 3 bases, leaving 4 bases not matched to a gene. As DNA, the CDR3 is TGTGCCAGTAGTATAACGGGACAGGGGATCTACGAGCAGTACTTC. Translation: CASSITGQGIYEQYF.

This clone has a handful of counts. A base was left unread or ambiguous, and X is written for its residue. The V call is TRBV7-2, the J call TRBJ2-1; 12 bases align to TRBD2. The germline V gene encodes CDR1 SGHTA and CDR2 FQGNSA. This CDR3 is 16 amino acids long. After removal of 5 bases from V and 2 bases from J, the junction contained 4 bases not matched to a gene. CDR3 in amino acids: CASSXTSGGTYNEQFF. The CDR3 region has the DNA TGTGCCAGCAGCYCGACTAGCGGGGGAACCTACAATGAGCAGTTCTTC.

The chain carries TRBV18 and TRBJ2-2; D possibly uses TRBD1 or TRBD2 (5 bases each). Trimming removed 3 bases at V and 4 bases at J, with 9 bases between. Germline values: CDR1 KGHSH, CDR2 LQKENI. CDR3 length: 14 amino acids. As DNA, the CDR3 is TGTGCCAGCTCACCCGGGACGGGCACCGGGGAGCTGTTTTTT. Translated: CASSPGTGTGELFF. The variable domain in full, with the rest retrieved from reference TRBV18 and TRBJ2-2, is NAGVMQNPRHLVRRRGQEARLRCSPMKGHSHVYWYRQLPEEGLKFMVYLQKENIIDESGMPKERFSAEFPKEGPSILRIQQVVRGDSAAYFCASSPGTGTGELFFGEGSRLTVL.

The CDR3 protein is CASSMRRADYGYTF. Here the CDR3 DNA reads TGTGCCAGTAGTATGAGGAGGGCTGACTATGGCTACACCTTC. This chain uses TRBV19 with TRBJ1-2; D remains unclear. CDR1 and CDR2 (germline): LNHDA, SQIVND (reference sequence). CDR3 size: 14 residues. V shed 3 bases and J shed 3 bases, with 11 bases lying between them.

This clone occurred a few times. V usage is TRBV6-7 and J usage is TRBJ2-5; either TRBD1 or TRBD2 may supply D (6 bases each). TRBV6-7 is treated as an ORF (open reading frame) with a function not yet certain. V was clipped by 2 bases and J by 5 bases, with 9 bases between them. CDR3 size: 13 residues. The CDR3 loop is CASSYEGGETQYF. CDR3 sequence (DNA): TGTGCCAGCAGTTACGAGGGGGGCGAGACCCAGTACTTC.

This clone was detected only a few times. A junction boundary mismatches the germline segment, possibly from a read error. The gene calls are TRBV4-1 and TRBJ1-1, with a possible D match to TRBD1 (5 bases). This CDR3 is 14 amino acids long. Germline V lookup: CDR1 MGHRA, CDR2 YSYEKL. DNA of the CDR3: TGCGCCAGCAGCCAAGGAAGTATGGGGACTGAAGCTTTTTTT. Translating gives CASSQGSMGTEAFF.